This T cell receptor beta chain came from a study of T cell responses to AZD1222 COVID-19 vaccine. Germline assignment: CDR1 SGDLS and CDR2 YYNGEE. This CDR3 is 17 amino acids long. V shed 2 bases and J shed 5 bases, with 22 bases lying between them. Sequencing was performed with immunoSEQ multiplex PCR; in TCRdb, only in-frame clones are kept and a portion is missing. The sample consists of 150,000 to 200,000 clones, 91% of them appearing once. Material: peripheral blood, obtained 28 days after the second AZD1222 dose. The sequence was collected from an adult who received the AZD1222 COVID-19 vaccine. J is TRBJ1-1 and V is TRBV9; the D gene is possibly TRBD1 (5 bases). In DNA, the CDR3 is TGTGCCAGCAGCGTTAAATCGACAGCCCCTGGGGCAACTGAAGCTTTCTTT. It specifies CASSVKSTAPGATEAFF.